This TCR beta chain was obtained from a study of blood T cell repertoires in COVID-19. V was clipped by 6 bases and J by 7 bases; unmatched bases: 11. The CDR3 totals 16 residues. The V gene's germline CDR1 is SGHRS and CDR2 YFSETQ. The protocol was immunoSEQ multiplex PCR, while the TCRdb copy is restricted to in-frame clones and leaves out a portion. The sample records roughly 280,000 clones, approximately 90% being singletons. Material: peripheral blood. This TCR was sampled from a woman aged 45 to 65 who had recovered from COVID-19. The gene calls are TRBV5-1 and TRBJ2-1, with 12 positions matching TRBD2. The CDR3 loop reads CASTSTGTSGHNEQFF. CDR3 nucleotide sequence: TGCGCCAGCACGAGTACCGGGACTAGCGGGCATAATGAGCAGTTCTTC.